The 5 T cell receptor beta chains given below trace back to one sample, sequenced in a study of T cells in Graves' hyperthyroidism and ophthalmopathy. Amplification of TCR beta CDR3 regions used RNA as the template. First-round RT-PCR with HTBI primers amplified the TCR CDR3 region. TCRdb recomputed calls from the multiplex PCR reads with MiXCR, one row per CDR3 protein. The table lists some 570,000 distinct CDR3 sequences, under 20% of them singletons. Sequenced input: blood. The receptors originated from a young woman with Graves' ophthalmopathy.

This rearrangement joins TRBV14 to TRBJ1-2, with D hard to call. Germline V gene data show CDR1 as SGHDN and CDR2 as FVKESK. This CDR3 has 13 residues. The V and J ends lost 5 bases and 8 bases respectively, with 15 bases between them. The CDR3 bases are TGTGCCAGCAGCGACCTAACCCCGGGGGGCTACACCTTC. Its protein product is CASSDLTPGGYTF.

The chain has TRBV14 and TRBJ2-5; D uncertain. Trimming cost V 3 bases and J 7 bases, with 6 bases left between them. Germline V gene data show CDR1 as SGHDN and CDR2 as FVKESK. This CDR3 spans 11 amino acids. In DNA, the CDR3 is TGTGCCAGCAGCCAGGGTCCGACCCAGTACTTC. Protein: CASSQGPTQYF.

In its sample, this clonotype was seen many times. This rearrangement joins TRBV7-9 to TRBJ2-7, with TRBD2 as a possible D gene (6 bases). The CDR3 length is 15 residues. V lost 1 base and J lost 4, with 14 bases in between. The germline V gene encodes CDR1 SEHNR and CDR2 FQNEAQ (reference sequence). CDR3 residues: CASSLGVVGGYEQYF. The CDR3 region has the DNA TGTGCCAGCAGCTTAGGAGTAGTTGGAGGGTACGAGCAGTACTTC.

This clonotype came up many times. The chain has TRBV30 and TRBJ2-2; TRBD2 might be the D (6 bases). V gave up 5 bases and J gave up 5 bases, with 12 bases separating them. The V gene's germline CDR1 is GTSNPN and CDR2 SVGIG (reference sequence). The CDR3 has 13 amino acids. The CDR3 region is CAWRPGGTGELFF. The CDR3 coding sequence is TGTGCCTGGCGACCCGGAGGGACCGGGGAGCTGTTTTTT.

The V and J genes are TRBV4-1 and TRBJ1-5; tentative D call: TRBD1 (5 bases). Germline V gene sequence: CDR1 MGHRA, CDR2 YSYEKL. Trimming took off 5 bases at V and 0 bases at J, with 14 bases between the two ends. CDR3 size: 16 residues. For the CDR3, the DNA is TGCGCCAGCAGCTACTCGGGACCCTTTAGCAATCAGCCCCAGCATTTT. Protein sequence: CASSYSGPFSNQPQHF.